The sequence of this TCR beta chain was determined in a study of identical twins. Study outcomes and limitations: Invariant MAIT and iNKT cells are populations that could partly confound zero-insertion analyses.

This CDR3 region has 17 residues. CDR1 and CDR2 from the germline V gene are SEHNR and FQNEAQ (reference sequence). Trimming cost V 10 bases and J 5 bases, with 29 bases left between them. About this clonotype itself: Its specificity is unknown.

Each CDR3 protein gets one entry after TCRdb re-called the 5' RACE reads with MiXCR. The sample consists of approximately 550,000 distinct CDR3 sequences, around 24% of them appearing once. The data were also submitted as part of a second study, on yellow fever vaccine responses in identical twins.

This chain links TRBV7-9 with TRBJ2-5; D is possibly TRBD1 (6 bases). The receptor was derived from a woman younger than 35 in good health. The material sequenced was CD4+ T cells sorted from blood. The CDR3 sequence is CAILDTPGTSKAETQYF. The CDR3 nucleotides are TGTGCCATCCTCGACACCCCCGGGACATCCAAAGCGGAGACCCAGTACTTC.